A single sample is the source of the 32 T cell receptor beta chains below, sequenced in a study of CD8 T cells in Susac syndrome. An input of about 0.5 to 1 ug of RNA was subjected to reverse transcription using random hexamers. From the immunoSEQ multiplex PCR reads, TCRdb called clonotypes with MiXCR, one entry per CDR3 protein. The table has 200,000 to 300,000 distinct CDR3 sequences, about 95% seen once. Sequenced: CD4+ T cells from PBMCs. The receptors originated from a human donor with Susac syndrome.

This clonotype was seen a single time. This chain joins TRBV9 and TRBJ1-4; tentatively, D is TRBD1 (6 bases). CDR1 and CDR2 (germline): SGDLS, YYNGEE. CDR3 size: 15 residues. Between the trimmed V and J ends, which lost 0 bases and 8 bases, there was a span of 14 bases. CDR3 nucleotides: TGTGCCAGCAGCGTAGGTGGGGGCATTAGAGAAAAACTGTTTTTT. Translating it yields CASSVGGGIREKLFF.

J is TRBJ2-7 and V is TRBV29-1, with 10 bases identical to TRBD1. The V gene end was trimmed by 4 bases and the J gene end by 4 bases; junction bases not matched to a gene: 10. Per germline, CDR1 SQVTM and CDR2 ANQGSEA. The CDR3 covers 15 residues. The CDR3 protein is CSVAPRDRGYYEQYF. CDR3 in DNA: TGCAGCGTTGCCCCCCGGGACAGGGGATATTACGAGCAGTACTTC.

This sequence joins TRBV29-1 and TRBJ2-3, with D possibly matching TRBD1 (6 bases). CDR1 is SQVTM, CDR2 ANQGSEA, per germline. The CDR3 sequence is 13 residues long. V lost 7 bases, J lost 3 bases, and 14 bases lay in between. The CDR3 coding sequence is TGCAGCGACGCAGGGGTGGGGACAGATACGCAGTATTTT. Amino acids: CSDAGVGTDTQYF.

The rearrangement uses TRBV7-6 and TRBJ2-7, with 7 bases that match TRBD1. J was trimmed by 7 bases and V by 2 bases; bases with no gene match: 2. Germline assignment: CDR1 SGHVS and CDR2 FNYEAQ. CDR3 size: 12 residues. The CDR3 loop reads CASSLTGVEQYF. CDR3 DNA sequence: TGTGCCAGCAGCTTAACAGGGGTTGAGCAGTACTTC. The whole variable domain, filled in from reference TRBV7-6 and TRBJ2-7, reads GAGVSQSPRYKVTKRGQDVALRCDPISGHVSLYWYRQALGQGPEFLTYFNYEAQQDKSGLPNDRFSAERPEGSISTLTIQRTEQRDSAMYRCASSLTGVEQYFGPGTRLTVT.

This chain links TRBV20-1 with TRBJ1-2; maybe TRBD1 (6 bases). CDR3 length: 13 residues. The germline V gene encodes CDR1 DFQATT and CDR2 SNEGSKA (reference sequence). With 4 bases removed from V and 2 bases from J, the gap between germline ends came to 11 bases. The CDR3 protein is CSATGTSNYGYTF. CDR3 bases: TGCAGTGCTACCGGGACATCCAACTATGGCTACACCTTC.

The chain uses TRBV3-1 and TRBJ1-1; D ambiguous. The CDR3 is made up of 15 amino acids. The ends were cut back, 0 bases at V and 6 bases at J, with 14 bases in the middle. Germline V gives CDR1 LGHDT, CDR2 YNNKEL (reference sequence). This CDR3 reads CASSQDLRGTSEAFF. DNA for the CDR3: TGTGCCAGCAGCCAAGATTTACGCGGAACGTCTGAAGCTTTCTTT.

The chain combines TRBV20-1 with TRBJ2-1, with D possibly matching TRBD2 (6 bases). CDR3 length equals 14 residues. V shed 6 bases and J shed 6 bases, with 18 bases lying between them. Germline V lookup: CDR1 DFQATT, CDR2 SNEGSKA (reference sequence). The CDR3 DNA is TGCAGTGCAATTAGCGGCGGGTACCTCAATGAGCAGTTCTTC. It yields the protein CSAISGGYLNEQFF.

The CDR3 protein is CASSTRTGGNEQFF. The DNA of the CDR3 is TGCGCCAGCAGCACCCGGACAGGGGGTAATGAGCAGTTCTTC. J is TRBJ2-1 and V is TRBV5-1, with 10 bases aligning to TRBD1. With V trimmed by 4 bases and J by 7 bases, 5 bases remained unmatched. Germline CDR1 is SGHRS and CDR2 is YFSETQ. This CDR3 is built from 14 residues.

The V call is TRBV30, the J call TRBJ1-1; TRBD1 is a possible D gene (5 bases). CDR3 length equals 14 residues. CDR1 is GTSNPN and CDR2 is SVGIG in the germline V gene (reference sequence). V lost 0 bases, J lost 4 bases, and 12 bases lay in between. CDR3 bases: TGTGCCTGGAGTGTATCATCTGGGGGCACTGAAGCTTTCTTT. It encodes CAWSVSSGGTEAFF.

This chain joins TRBV20-1 and TRBJ1-4; TRBD1 agrees at 11 bases. The germline CDR1 and CDR2 sequences are DFQATT and SNEGSKA (reference sequence). This CDR3 spans 13 amino acids. V shed 5 bases, J shed 8 bases, and the junction held 4 bases outside the gene matches. Here the CDR3 DNA reads TGCAGTGCTGGGGGGACAGGGGGGGAAAAACTGTTTTTT. Protein: CSAGGTGGEKLFF.

The rearrangement links TRBV29-1 to TRBJ1-4; D is possibly TRBD1 (6 bases). The CDR3 is made up of 12 amino acids. Germline CDR1 reads SQVTM; CDR2 reads ANQGSEA. Trimming removed 2 bases from V and 8 bases from J, with 9 bases in between. CDR3 in DNA: TGCAGCGTTGAACAGGGGTACGAAAAACTGTTTTTT. Translation: CSVEQGYEKLFF.

V is TRBV19 and J is TRBJ2-3, with TRBD2 matching over 8 bases. The CDR3 length is 16 residues. CDR1 LNHDA and CDR2 SQIVND come from the germline V gene (reference sequence). The trim removed 7 bases at V and 2 bases at J, leaving 11 bases unmatched. CDR3 DNA sequence: TGTGCCAGTACCAGGACTAGCTCTACGGTCACAGATACGCAGTATTTT. Translated, it gives CASTRTSSTVTDTQYF.

This chain uses TRBV7-2 with TRBJ1-2; tentative D call: TRBD1 (5 bases). Trimming took 2 bases from V and 6 from J, leaving 10 bases between them. Germline CDR1 SGHTA, CDR2 FQGNSA. The CDR3 totals 13 residues. As DNA, the CDR3 is TGTGCCAGCAGCTTAATACGAGGGGATGGCTACACCTTC. Translating it yields CASSLIRGDGYTF.

This clonotype was seen a single time. V usage is TRBV15 and J usage is TRBJ1-2; no firm D call. The CDR3 has 13 amino acids. Trimming pared 1 base from V and 6 bases from J, leaving 9 bases between. The germline V gene has CDR1 LNHNV and CDR2 YYDKDF (reference sequence). The CDR3 DNA reads as TGTGCCACCAGCAGAGCCAAGGGTAATGGCTACACCTTC. Its translation: CATSRAKGNGYTF.

This clonotype showed up just a few times. The chain has TRBV9 and TRBJ2-5; D call uncertain. CDR1 SGDLS and CDR2 YYNGEE come from the germline V gene. V lost 0 bases to trimming and J lost 5 bases, with 8 bases between them. The CDR3 runs 13 residues. In nucleotides, the CDR3 is TGTGCCAGCAGCGTAGAGGGCCGGGAGACCCAGTACTTC. Encoded protein: CASSVEGRETQYF.

The chain combines TRBV3-1 with TRBJ2-1; D unresolved. The CDR3 contains 15 residues. Germline CDR1 is LGHDT and CDR2 is YNNKEL (reference sequence). V was clipped by 0 bases and J by 1 base, with 7 bases between them. CDR3 loop: CASSQEVLSYNEQFF. The CDR3 DNA is TGTGCCAGCAGCCAAGAGGTTCTTTCCTACAATGAGCAGTTCTTC.

This chain joins TRBV15 and TRBJ2-5; 12 bases fit TRBD2. V shed 5 bases and J 5 bases; nucleotides not matched to a gene: 9. The CDR3 totals 16 residues. Germline CDR1 and CDR2: LNHNV and YYDKDF (reference sequence). The CDR3 is CATSRPGLAGFETQYF. The CDR3 nucleotides are TGTGCCACCAGCCGACCCGGACTAGCGGGATTTGAGACCCAGTACTTC.

V gene TRBV5-6 combines with J gene TRBJ2-7; TRBD2 is a possible D gene (5 bases). This CDR3 contains 15 residues. Germline V CDR1 and CDR2: SGHDT, YYEEEE. Trimming took 0 bases from V and 1 from J, leaving 11 bases between them. The CDR3 here is CASSLVGKRSYEQYF. Written as DNA, the CDR3 is TGTGCCAGCAGCTTGGTGGGAAAGCGGTCCTACGAGCAGTACTTC.

The V and J genes are TRBV20-1 and TRBJ1-1, with 12 bases matching TRBD1. The length of the CDR3 is 12 residues. V shed 5 bases, J shed 8 bases, and the junction held 3 bases outside the gene matches. Germline CDR1 and CDR2: DFQATT and SNEGSKA (reference sequence). The CDR3 sequence: CSAGGTGGEAFF. The CDR3, as DNA: TGCAGTGCTGGCGGGACAGGGGGCGAAGCTTTCTTT.

V usage is TRBV4-2 and J usage is TRBJ2-7; TRBD2 matches at 10 bases. Germline CDR1 LGHNA, CDR2 YNFKEQ. The CDR3 extends over 17 amino acids. Trimming cost V 1 base and J 3 bases; bases outside gene matches: 9. CDR3 in amino acids: CASSQAVPASGSYEQYF. The DNA of the CDR3 is TGTGCCAGCAGCCAAGCGGTTCCCGCTAGCGGGAGCTACGAGCAGTACTTC.

The rearrangement joins TRBV20-1 to TRBJ2-7; 10 bases line up with TRBD2. This CDR3 spans 15 amino acids. Germline values: CDR1 DFQATT, CDR2 SNEGSKA (reference sequence). J was trimmed by 3 bases and V by 2 bases; bases with no gene match: 7. The CDR3, as DNA: TGCAGTGCTAGATCTCTAGCGGGAGACTACTACGAGCAGTACTTC. It is translated as CSARSLAGDYYEQYF.

This clonotype was seen once. CDR3 in amino acids: CSLDRNYGYTF. CDR3 coding DNA: TGCAGCCTGGACAGAAACTATGGCTACACCTTC. The J gene is TRBJ1-2, the V gene TRBV29-1; maybe TRBD1 (6 bases). The CDR3 length is 11 residues. Between the trimmed V and J ends, which lost 8 bases and 2 bases, there was a span of 9 bases. Per the germline V gene, CDR1 is SQVTM and CDR2 is ANQGSEA.

The chain employs TRBV20-1 and TRBJ2-4; D gene unclear. From germline, CDR1 is DFQATT and CDR2 SNEGSKA (reference sequence). The V and J ends lost 4 bases and 0 bases respectively, with 13 bases between them. There are 15 residues in the CDR3. CDR3 protein: CSAKLYGLAKNIQYF. DNA of the CDR3: TGCAGTGCTAAACTATATGGATTAGCCAAAAACATTCAGTACTTC.

Written as DNA, the CDR3 is TGTGCCAGCAGCCTATCCATAGCGGGAGGAGAGGGTACGCAGTATTTT. It is translated as CASSLSIAGGEGTQYF. V gene TRBV7-3 combines with J gene TRBJ2-3; the match to TRBD2 covers 10 bases. Trimming at V came to 5 bases and at J to 8 bases, leaving 13 bases not matched to a gene. The CDR3 has 16 residues. CDR1 and CDR2 from the germline V gene are SGHTA and FQGTGA. The full variable domain, its missing parts supplied by reference TRBV7-3 and TRBJ2-3, is GAGVSQTPSNKVTEKGKYVELRCDPISGHTALYWYRQSLGQGPEFLIYFQGTGAADDSGLPNDRFFAVRPEGSVSTLKIQRTERGDSAVYLCASSLSIAGGEGTQYFGPGTRLTVL.

The table lists this clonotype with a count of one. The J gene is TRBJ2-3, the V gene TRBV19; no definite D call. Trimming took off 5 bases at V and 6 bases at J, with 15 bases between the two ends. The V gene's germline CDR1 is LNHDA and CDR2 SQIVND (reference sequence). The CDR3 totals 14 residues. CDR3 coding DNA: TGTGCCAGTAGTTCCGGACCTTTACAGGATACGCAGTATTTT. Its translation: CASSSGPLQDTQYF.

The CDR3 bases are TGCGCCAGCAGCCGTAGCGGGCCCTCATCCTACGAGCAGTACTTC. Encoded protein: CASSRSGPSSYEQYF. The chain employs TRBV5-1 and TRBJ2-7; 7 bases are a match to TRBD2. Germline assignment: CDR1 SGHRS and CDR2 YFSETQ. V shed 4 bases, J shed 1 base, and the junction held 8 bases outside the gene matches. The CDR3 runs 15 residues.

The genes are TRBV19 and TRBJ2-1, with 8 bases that match TRBD2. The germline CDR1 and CDR2 sequences are LNHDA and SQIVND (reference sequence). The CDR3 is 15 residues long. The ends lost 7 bases at V and 10 bases at J; junction bases unmatched: 15. CDR3 DNA: TGTGCCAGTAACAACCGGCGGGAGGCGTCGGGCGAGCAGTTCTTC. Translated, it gives CASNNRREASGEQFF.

This clonotype was recorded only once. The J gene is TRBJ2-4, the V gene TRBV11-2; no clear D gene. Germline CDR1 reads SGHAT; CDR2 reads FQNNGV. V was clipped by 5 bases and J by 6 bases, with 11 bases between them. CDR3 length: 13 residues. The CDR3: CASSQPGPNIQYF. The CDR3 nucleotides read TGTGCCAGCAGCCAACCAGGACCAAACATTCAGTACTTC.

The V call is TRBV20-1, the J call TRBJ2-3, with 8 bases matching TRBD1. Germline CDR1 is DFQATT and CDR2 is SNEGSKA (reference sequence). The length of the CDR3 is 13 residues. The CDR3 DNA follows: TGCAGCTCAGGGGGCGAGGGCACAGATACGCAGTATTTT. It is translated as CSSGGEGTDTQYF.

The chain has TRBV4-1 and TRBJ2-6; no clear D. V lost 4 bases to trimming and J lost 1 base, with 8 bases between them. The germline V gene encodes CDR1 MGHRA and CDR2 YSYEKL. This CDR3 comprises 15 residues. The chain's CDR3 is CASSPTQSGANVLTF. CDR3 DNA sequence: TGCGCCAGCAGCCCCACGCAGTCTGGGGCCAACGTCCTGACTTTC.

CDR3 sequence (DNA): TGTGCCAGCAGCCCCCGACAGGGAACTTTCTACGAGCAGTACTTC. It codes for CASSPRQGTFYEQYF. This chain links TRBV11-1 with TRBJ2-7, with 7 bases fitting TRBD1. From germline, CDR1 is SGHAT and CDR2 FQDESV (reference sequence). J lost 3 bases, V lost 5 bases, and 10 bases had no gene match. This CDR3 has 15 amino acids.

This chain connects TRBV15 to TRBJ1-5, with 8 bases that match TRBD1. The CDR3 runs to 15 residues. The V gene's germline CDR1 is LNHNV and CDR2 YYDKDF (reference sequence). V trimming: 1 base; J trimming: 8 bases; junction bases outside the gene matches: 7. CDR3 sequence reads: CATSRAGQGIKPQHF. For the CDR3, the DNA is TGTGCCACCAGCAGAGCTGGACAGGGAATTAAGCCCCAGCATTTT.